The clone carrying this T cell receptor beta chain was detected only a few times. The entry originates in a study of CD8 T cells in Susac syndrome. Random hexamers were used to reverse transcribe an amount of roughly 0.5 to 1 ug RNA. The method of amplification for TCR beta CDR3 was immunoSEQ multiplex PCR, covering 54 Vbeta and 13 Jbeta. TCRdb ran MiXCR on the immunoSEQ multiplex PCR reads and lists one entry per CDR3 protein. This sample has approximately 140,000 distinct CDR3 sequences, with 75% to 90% found just once. TEMRA cells were FACS-enriched, and CD8+ and CD4+ T cells were isolated negatively. This CDR3 spans 16 amino acids. CDR1 is LGHDT and CDR2 is YNNKEL in the germline V gene (reference sequence). Trimming shortened V by 5 bases and J by 3 bases, and 20 bases separated the two germline ends.

Sequencing used CD8+ T cells from PBMCs. The chain joins TRBV3-1 to TRBJ2-7; no reliable D call. The clonotype comes from a human donor with multiple sclerosis. CDR3: CASSGLWSGYFYEQYF. DNA for the CDR3: TGTGCCAGCAGCGGTCTCTGGTCCGGGTATTTCTACGAGCAGTACTTC.